This TCR beta chain was captured by sequencing in a study of Ad26.COV2.S vaccination and SARS-CoV-2 variants. Study-level background: By the intramuscular route, Ad26.COV2.S was given once, or twice 56 days apart.

This CDR3 contains 14 residues. CDR1 and CDR2 (germline): WSHSY, SAAADI. V gave up 5 bases and J gave up 2 bases, with 12 bases separating them. Regarding the study as a whole: Individuals receiving vaccine had higher spike-specific TCR breadth than placebo recipients did.

Worth noting for this clone: Antigen: not known.

Regarding treatment: about 20 received Ad26.COV2.S at low or high dose, single or two shots; about 5 received placebo; per-sample allocation not given. Following the first vaccine or placebo injection, samples were taken on day 63. The donor's status was that of an adult aged 18-55 years in Boston. This table comes from immunoSEQ multiplex PCR, and its TCRdb copy is limited to in-frame clones, with some not included. The sample has 400,000 to 500,000 clones; 80% to 90% are singletons. The chain recombines TRBV10-2 with TRBJ1-2; D is unclear. The specimen was peripheral blood, collected in a trial of Ad26.COV2.S vaccine versus placebo. This sequence was found in a person between 18 and 59 years old who received the Ad26.COV2.S COVID-19 vaccine or a placebo. This CDR3 reads CASSQSVGNYGYTF. The CDR3 nucleotides are TGCGCCAGCAGTCAGAGTGTGGGGAACTATGGCTACACCTTC.